This TCR beta chain appears in the sequencing data of a study of shared clonotypes between healthy human individuals. The overall study: The plates for each donor numbered three CD4 naive, three CD4 memory, two CD8 naive and one CD8 memory. The study's findings and limits: Among the subsets, naive ones generally showed larger estimated richness than memory ones. In this cohort, only blood was sampled, and tissue repertoires likely differ.

Note on this clone: Its specificity is not known.

Splitting of CD4+ cells produced CD45RA+ naive and CD45RA-negative memory subsets. Measured with immunoSEQ multiplex PCR; TCRdb has only the in-frame clones, and not every one. The sample holds a few million clones, 90% to 96% seen once. The TCR was taken from a man aged 18-30 years in good health. Sequenced sample: naive CD4+ T cells sorted from blood. Subset described: CD45RA+ positively selected.

For the CDR3, the DNA is TGCGCCAGCAGCGAGGCCGGGACAGGGGGCTATGGCTACACCTTC. Protein product: CASSEAGTGGYGYTF. The V gene is TRBV5-1, the J gene TRBJ1-2; 11 bases are a match to TRBD1. V was clipped by 4 bases and J by 4 bases; unmatched bases: 6. The CDR3 covers 15 residues. Germline CDR1 reads SGHRS; CDR2 reads YFSETQ.